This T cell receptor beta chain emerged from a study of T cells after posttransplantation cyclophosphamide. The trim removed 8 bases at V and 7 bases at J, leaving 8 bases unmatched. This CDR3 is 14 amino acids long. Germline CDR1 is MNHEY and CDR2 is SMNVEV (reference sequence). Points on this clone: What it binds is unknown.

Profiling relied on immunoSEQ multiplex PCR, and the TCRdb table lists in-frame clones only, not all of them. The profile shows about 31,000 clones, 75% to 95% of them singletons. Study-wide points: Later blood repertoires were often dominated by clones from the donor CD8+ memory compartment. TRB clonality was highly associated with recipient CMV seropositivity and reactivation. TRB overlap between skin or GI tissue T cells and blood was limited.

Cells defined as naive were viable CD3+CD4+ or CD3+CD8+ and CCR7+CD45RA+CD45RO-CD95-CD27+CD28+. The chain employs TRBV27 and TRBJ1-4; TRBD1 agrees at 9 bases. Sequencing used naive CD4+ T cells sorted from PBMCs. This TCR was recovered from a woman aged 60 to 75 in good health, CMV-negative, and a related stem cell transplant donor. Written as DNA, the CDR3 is TGTGCCAGCGGGGCACAGGGGGCAGGTGAAAAACTGTTTTTT. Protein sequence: CASGAQGAGEKLFF.